This TCR beta chain derives from a study of identical twins (dated by TCRdb to the mid-2010s). Context from the whole study: TCR alpha and beta repertoires from monozygotic twins, unrelated adults of various ages and cord blood were deep-sequenced to test whether fetal clonotypes persist. To rule out contamination, the twin experiments were replicated at different times with different library preparation protocols. Overall results and qualifications from the work: Because the same donors could not be followed over many years, the conclusions relied on cross-sectional statistical analysis. Excess twin sharing in beta out-of-frame sequences was weaker because fewer shared sequences lowered the signal-to-noise ratio. Compared with coincidental sharing between unrelated individuals, out-of-frame TCR alpha sequences shared between twins showed an excess of sequences with low generation probability. Zero-insertion analyses could be partly confounded by invariant T cells such as MAIT and iNKT, although diverse VJ usage argued against such confounding for most clonotypes. In monozygotic twins, recombination models systematically underestimated out-of-frame TCR alpha sharing, but the models matched the sharing seen between unrelated individuals. Fewer insertions were carried by abundant cord blood beta clonotypes, a similar but weaker trend appeared in young adult naive repertoires, and no such trend appeared in memory repertoires.

Library preparation used 5' RACE. TCRdb lists the instrument as Illumina HiSeq 2000. Template switching added a universal primer binding site, and the final cDNA carried a unique molecular identifier that allowed TCR cDNA molecules to be counted accurately. First-strand cDNA for TCR alpha and beta chains was synthesized from specific primers in the conserved constant-segment region. To control for contamination, each cDNA library was double barcoded with a SMART-Mk sample barcode plus Illumina barcodes. TruSeq adapter sequences, together with Illumina sample barcodes, were added in two successive PCR steps. The Illumina HiSeq platform was used with custom primers to sequence TCR alpha and beta cDNA libraries. The authors' pipeline ran thus. MiGEC was used to process raw reads and extract unique molecular identifiers, and MiXCR was used to find CDR3 positions. Recombination models were inferred per individual with the repgenHMM and IGoR tools using an EM algorithm. Shared clonotypes were analyzed with the tcR package in R, and sharing was normalized by the product of cloneset sizes. To study raw recombination without the effects of thymic and clonal selection, out-of-frame nonproductive sequences were analyzed. TCRdb applied fastp at Q25 and MiXCR to the public reads, then kept only in-frame beta chains. Rows with a matching CDR3 protein are joined into one entry that keeps the most common DNA and genes. The V and J calls here are based on TCRdb, not the publication. The sample contains hundreds of thousands of distinct CDR3 sequences, 21% of them found a single time. The ten most abundant clones make up 4% to 5.5% of the sample.

The table lists this clonotype with a few counts. The clone's antigen remains unknown. No base qualities exist here, and no much larger clone lies one base off it. Every donor was a healthy Caucasian. Three pairs of female monozygotic twins, all aged 18 to 29 years, were included in the twin cohort. RNA for TCR libraries was isolated from peripheral blood mononuclear cells. The germline V gene gives CDR1 as SGHTA and CDR2 as FQGNSA. At the junction V is shortened by 5 bases and J by 14 bases, with 21 bases in between. There are 13 amino acids in the CDR3, from cysteine to phenylalanine inclusive. The only DNA kept is the CDR3, 39 bases in frame from the first base. These data also formed part of another study, on T cells expressing NK-cell markers. As the second paper documents: TCR beta-chain repertoires were profiled in sorted CD3+CD56+NKG2C+, CD3+CD56+NKG2C- and CD3+CD56-NKG2C+ T-cell subsets from several donors. Among the eight sequenced donors, seven were HCMV-seropositive and one was HCMV-seronegative. To restrict sorting to alphabetaTCR-expressing T cells, an anti-gammadeltaTCR antibody was added in several experiments. In six donors, the dominant CD3+CD56+NKG2C+ clonotypes were among the top 10 CD8+ clonotypes and accounted for about 1.0-7.5% of CD8+ T cells. Those dominant clonotypes were again the most abundant among CD3+CD56-NKG2C+ cells in a handful of donors, at roughly 25-60.1%. Whether the expanded NKG2C-expressing T cell clones were specific for HCMV antigens was left unclear. All eight donors whose samples were sequenced were randomly selected healthy volunteers, three of them men and five women. To determine HCMV serostatus, a commercial ELISA kit was used to detect HCMV-specific IgG in serum. For six donors, bulk peripheral blood T-cell repertoires were additionally sequenced from unsorted PBMC. MIGEC was used to demultiplex reads and group reads by UMI, and MiTCR was used to assemble and quantify clonotypes. To remove erroneous sequences, TCR cDNA sequences were retained only when supported by two or more reads. Downstream repertoire analysis used the tcR package, and clonotypes were matched across fractions by CDR3 nucleotide sequence plus V segment. VDJmatch was used to annotate antigen specificity against VDJdb, with one amino acid substitution in CDR3 allowed.

The sample consisted of PBMCs. The chain was built from TRBV7-2 and TRBJ1-1; TRBD1 is perhaps the D gene, given 6 matching bases. The clonotype was recovered from a woman under 30 in good health. The DNA is TGTGCCAGCAGCCTCTCTGGGACACGAAGGGGCTTCTTT. This encodes CASSLSGTRRGFF.